The 21 T cell receptor beta chains below come from one sample, sequenced in a study of somatic mutations in cytotoxic T cells in rheumatoid arthritis (TCRdb year 2017). Libraries were built with the immunoSEQ multiplex PCR assay. TCRdb's version of the immuneACCESS table is confined to in-frame rearrangements and falls short of the full clone set. An unresolved V gene accounts for under half of the shortfall where checked; the remainder is of unknown origin. Across this sample there are about 20,000 clones, with 86% seen only once. The top ten clones comprise around 18% of the sample. The specimen was CD8+ T cells sorted from blood. The receptors shown here come from a woman in her fifties or sixties in good health.

V usage is TRBV27 and J usage is TRBJ1-2; 7 bases align to TRBD1. Per germline, CDR1 MNHEY and CDR2 SMNVEV (reference sequence). V shed 3 bases and J 6 bases; nucleotides not matched to a gene: 10. The CDR3 totals 15 residues. The CDR3 nucleotides read TGTGCCAGCAGTTTCGGCAGGGGGGGGCACGATGGCTACACCTTC. This codes for CASSFGRGGHDGYTF.

This chain links TRBV5-1 with TRBJ1-1, with D unresolved. V lost 0 bases to trimming and J lost 1 base, with 7 bases between them. The CDR3 contains 14 residues. Per the germline V gene, CDR1 is SGHRS and CDR2 is YFSETQ. In DNA, the CDR3 is TGCGCCAGCAGCTTGGAATTATCGAACACTGAAGCTTTCTTT. It specifies CASSLELSNTEAFF.

The rearrangement joins TRBV27 to TRBJ1-1; TRBD1 matches 12 bases. Germline CDR1 MNHEY, CDR2 SMNVEV (reference sequence). This CDR3 has 19 residues. After removal of 3 bases from V and 0 bases from J, the junction contained 11 bases not matched to a gene. CDR3 sequence reads: CASSLGQGARSLMNTEAFF. The CDR3 nucleotides read TGTGCCAGCAGTTTGGGACAGGGGGCCAGGTCGCTCATGAACACTGAAGCTTTCTTT.

The CDR3 protein is CASSLGTGTRGSEQFF. CDR3 nucleotide sequence: TGTGCCAGCAGCTTAGGCACCGGGACTAGGGGGAGTGAGCAGTTCTTC. The chain has TRBV7-9 and TRBJ2-1; 8 bases are shared with TRBD2. Germline lookup yields CDR1 SEHNR and CDR2 FQNEAQ (reference sequence). Germline trimming cut 1 base from V and 9 bases from J; bases unmatched to any gene: 11. This CDR3 spans 16 amino acids. Drawing the rest from reference TRBV7-9 and TRBJ2-1, the complete variable domain is DTGVSQNPRHKITKRGQNVTFRCDPISEHNRLYWYRQTLGQGPEFLTYFQNEAQLEKSRLLSDRFSAERPKGSFSTLEIQRTEQGDSAMYLCASSLGTGTRGSEQFFGPGTRLTVL.

The J gene is TRBJ2-1, the V gene TRBV7-2; no clear D. This CDR3 contains 13 residues. With 1 base removed from V and 6 bases from J, the gap between germline ends came to 7 bases. The germline V gene encodes CDR1 SGHTA and CDR2 FQGNSA. CDR3 in amino acids: CASSLGGVNEQFF. CDR3 DNA sequence: TGTGCCAGCAGCTTAGGAGGTGTCAATGAGCAGTTCTTC.

The chain recombines TRBV9 with TRBJ1-2; D may be TRBD1 (6 bases). The CDR3 extends over 14 amino acids. Germline assignment: CDR1 SGDLS and CDR2 YYNGEE. Trimming removed 0 bases at V and 4 bases at J, with 10 bases between. DNA for the CDR3: TGTGCCAGCAGCGTAGGGGGGCGCGGCTATGGCTACACCTTC. Translated: CASSVGGRGYGYTF.

The rearrangement links TRBV6-1 to TRBJ2-2, with D tentatively TRBD1 (6 bases). The germline gives CDR1 MNHNS, CDR2 SASEGT. The CDR3 has 14 residues. Trimming left V 6 bases short and J 3 bases short, with 11 bases between. The DNA of the CDR3 is TGTGCCAGCAGAGGACAGATGGACACCGGGGAGCTGTTTTTT. Amino acids: CASRGQMDTGELFF.

The V call is TRBV5-1, the J call TRBJ1-6, with D possibly being TRBD1 (6 bases). The CDR3 is 15 amino acids. Germline-derived CDR1 and CDR2 are SGHRS and YFSETQ. V was pared by 3 bases and J by 10 bases, with 17 bases between. Here the CDR3 DNA reads TGCGCCAGCAGCTCAAACAGGGCCCGGGGGTCACCCCTCCACTTT. Protein product: CASSSNRARGSPLHF.

The gene calls are TRBV2 and TRBJ1-1, with 9 bases fitting TRBD1. Trimming cost V 10 bases and J 5 bases; bases outside gene matches: 8. CDR1 SNHLY and CDR2 FYNNEI come from the germline V gene. This CDR3 is 13 amino acids long. As DNA, the CDR3 is TGTGCCATGGACAGGGGAGGAAGGACTGAAGCTTTCTTT. Encoded protein: CAMDRGGRTEAFF.

This clone turned up a few times. The J gene is TRBJ1-1, the V gene TRBV2, with D perhaps matching TRBD1 (5 bases). Per germline, CDR1 SNHLY and CDR2 FYNNEI. The ends were cut back, 8 bases at V and 11 bases at J, with 15 bases in the middle. This CDR3 is built from 11 residues. DNA of the CDR3: TGTGCCAGCCTAGGAGGGGTTAACGCTTTCTTT. Its protein is CASLGGVNAFF. The full variable domain, completed using reference TRBV2 and TRBJ1-1, is EPEVTQTPSHQVTQMGQEVILRCVPISNHLYFYWYRQILGQKVEFLVSFYNNEISEKSEIFDDQFSVERPDGSNFTLKIRSTKLEDSAMYFCASLGGVNAFFGQGTRLTVV.

V is TRBV9 and J is TRBJ2-4; D perhaps matches TRBD1 (6 bases). Germline CDR1 is SGDLS and CDR2 is YYNGEE. The CDR3 has 16 amino acids. V was pared by 0 bases and J by 0 bases, with 10 bases between. The CDR3 protein is CASSVAVGAAKNIQYF. The CDR3 nucleotides read TGTGCCAGCAGCGTAGCCGTGGGGGCAGCCAAAAACATTCAGTACTTC.

As DNA, the CDR3 is TGTGCCAGCAGTTACTTTGAGGGGACCTCGGCTGAAGCTTTCTTT. Translating gives CASSYFEGTSAEAFF. The chain combines TRBV6-5 with TRBJ1-1; TRBD1 might be the D (5 bases). The CDR3 loop spans 15 amino acids. Germline V gives CDR1 MNHEY, CDR2 SVGAGI. V lost 1 base to trimming and J lost 6 bases, with 15 bases between them.

The J gene is TRBJ2-1, the V gene TRBV2; possible D gene TRBD2, 5 bases. The CDR3 runs to 18 residues. CDR1 is SNHLY, CDR2 FYNNEI, per germline. The ends were cut back, 5 bases at V and 0 bases at J, with 20 bases in the middle. In DNA, the CDR3 is TGTGCCAGCAGTTCGGGGTTATCGACATTAAGCTCCTACAATGAGCAGTTCTTC. This gives the protein CASSSGLSTLSSYNEQFF.

Only one count was recorded for this clone. V usage is TRBV9 and J usage is TRBJ2-1; 9 bases line up with TRBD2. The CDR3 spans 16 residues. The ends lost 1 base at V and 2 bases at J; junction bases unmatched: 4. Germline V gene sequence: CDR1 SGDLS, CDR2 YYNGEE. The CDR3 region is CASSVRAGGTYNEQFF. CDR3 nucleotide sequence: TGTGCCAGCAGCGTAAGAGCGGGGGGCACCTACAATGAGCAGTTCTTC.

The J gene is TRBJ1-5, the V gene TRBV9; D not certain. CDR1 is SGDLS and CDR2 is YYNGEE in the germline V gene. V shed 3 bases and J shed 3 bases, with 13 bases lying between them. The CDR3 sequence is 15 residues long. CDR3 DNA: TGTGCCAGCAGCGAGACGGGAGGATTCAATCAGCCCCAGCATTTT. Translating gives CASSETGGFNQPQHF.

The chain carries TRBV21-1 and TRBJ1-1. TRBV21-1 is assigned pseudogene status. This CDR3 comprises 16 residues. The CDR3 sequence is CASSKEEGGMNTEAFF. CDR3 DNA sequence: TGTGCCAGCAGCAAAGAGGAGGGGGGTATGAACACTGAAGCTTTCTTT.

The chain joins TRBV9 to TRBJ2-2; 7 bases line up with TRBD1. V was clipped by 5 bases and J by 6 bases; unmatched bases: 13. Germline-derived CDR1 and CDR2 are SGDLS and YYNGEE. This CDR3 has 16 residues. Written as DNA, the CDR3 is TGTGCCAGCAGTCCCGGGACAGATGTAGAGGCCGGGGAGCTGTTTTTT. Protein: CASSPGTDVEAGELFF.

This chain connects TRBV2 to TRBJ2-3, with 10 bases fitting TRBD1. Losses at the gene ends were 8 bases for V and 2 bases for J; bases not matched to a gene: 10. The CDR3 has 16 amino acids. CDR1 is SNHLY and CDR2 is FYNNEI in the germline V gene. CDR3 residues: CASGGPGTGATDTQYF. CDR3 coding DNA: TGTGCCAGCGGAGGACCCGGGACAGGGGCCACAGATACGCAGTATTTT.

V is TRBV5-4 and J is TRBJ2-2; perhaps TRBD2 as D (5 bases). The CDR3 covers 16 residues. Between the trimmed V and J ends, which lost 1 base and 2 bases, there was a span of 12 bases. Germline V lookup: CDR1 SGHNT, CDR2 YYREEE (reference sequence). CDR3 nucleotides: TGTGCCAGCAGCTTGAACCTAGCACTTAACACCGGGGAGCTGTTTTTT. This gives the protein CASSLNLALNTGELFF.

This chain links TRBV4-3 with TRBJ2-2, with D possibly called TRBD1 or TRBD2 (6 bases each). The CDR3 spans 19 residues. Germline lookup yields CDR1 LGHNA and CDR2 YSLEER. V was clipped by 0 bases and J by 1 base, with 18 bases between them. The CDR3 region has the DNA TGCGCCAGCAGCCAAGAGCGGGTTTTTGGGGGGCAGAACACCGGGGAGCTGTTTTTT. It translates to CASSQERVFGGQNTGELFF.

The chain links TRBV4-1 to TRBJ1-1; D is ambiguous. The CDR3 consists of 14 residues. V lost 0 bases to trimming and J lost 0 bases, with 5 bases between them. Germline V gene data show CDR1 as MGHRA and CDR2 as YSYEKL. The CDR3 is CASSQEKLNTEAFF. The CDR3 DNA follows: TGCGCCAGCAGCCAAGAGAAGTTGAACACTGAAGCTTTCTTT.